Listed below are T cell receptor beta chains from one sample, sequenced in a study of blood T cells in healthy people across ages. TCRdb fed the 5' RACE reads into MiXCR, producing one record per CDR3 protein. The table records about 730,000 distinct CDR3 sequences, around 46% of them present only once. The sequencing sample was made of blood. These receptor sequences come from a woman between 55 and 75 years old in good health. Both conserved end residues are trimmed from each CDR3.

TRBJ2-1 TRBV5-1 ASSSLRGNGEQF
TRBJ2-7 TRBV7-9 ASSHEYDRDSSYEQY
TRBJ1-1 TRBV7-2 ASSLAGGSNTEAF
TRBJ2-1 TRBV7-2 ASSLAGGLSNEQF
TRBJ2-7 TRBV12-3/TRBV12-4 ASSRPGGAEQY
. TRBV12-3/TRBV12-4 ASSFGQGYNEQY
TRBJ1-2 TRBV29-1 SVVFRFSADSKNYGYT
. TRBV6-5 ASSGTVAGETQY
TRBJ2-1 TRBV11-2 ASSPKWGPEQF
TRBJ2-5 TRBV5-1 ASSSQTSGQETQY
TRBJ1-4 TRBV5-1 AGSLGQGANEKLF